This TCR beta chain was captured in a study of CD8 T cells in ankylosing spondylitis. The study, taken as a whole, reports: Some of the motif variants had earlier been found in reactive arthritis patients' fluid and blood. CD8+ disease-linked clones were present at relatively low frequencies in blood. Significantly higher representation of disease-linked clones was reported for matched ankylosing spondylitis synovial fluid.

Each TCR beta library was made by quantitative 5'-RACE that incorporated molecular barcodes. TCRdb re-derived calls from the 5' RACE reads in MiXCR, one entry per CDR3 protein. The repertoire holds fewer than 200,000 distinct CDR3 sequences, with about 20% as singletons. This clonotype was seen repeatedly, ten times or more. The target antigen is unknown. The CDR3 is made up of 15 amino acids. In germline, CDR1 is LGHNA, CDR2 YNFKEQ. V shed 1 base and J 10 bases; nucleotides not matched to a gene: 8. V usage is TRBV4-2 and J usage is TRBJ2-1; 9 bases line up with TRBD2. The sequencing input was blood, either unsorted or a sorted T cell fraction (not recorded which). The receptor's source is a male donor aged 10 to 30 with ankylosing spondylitis or in good health (not recorded which). The CDR3 bases are TGTGCCAGCAGCCAAGGTAGCGGGAGCCAAGGAGAGCAGTTCTTC. Amino acid sequence: CASSQGSGSQGEQFF.